The following is a T cell receptor (beta chain) sequence with its context. After re-calling the 5' RACE reads, TCRdb lists one entry per CDR3 protein, DNA absent. The table for this sample gives hundreds of thousands of distinct CDR3 sequences. The entry originates in a study of monozygotic twins with inflammatory bowel disease. CDR1 and CDR2 from the germline V gene are KGHDR and SFDVKD. This CDR3 comprises 16 residues. This rearrangement joins TRBV24-1 to TRBJ2-2; TCRdb's D call of TRBD1 is untestable without DNA. The receptor comes from a human donor with ulcerative colitis or Crohn's disease, or a healthy co-twin of an affected twin (not recorded which). Specimen: blood. The CDR3 here is CATSDSGTGKDGELFF.